This TCR beta chain was retrieved from a study of glioma-infiltrating T cells. Findings and caveats of the study: Above-expected tissue-blood divergence occurred in all gliomas, most in low-grade ones.

Using RNA template, CDR3s of TCR alpha and beta were amplified with iRepertoire arm-PCR. Tissue mRNA or PBMC total RNA, 100-400 ng, went into one-step reverse transcription and amplification. TCRdb called the multiplex PCR reads again in MiXCR, with one record for every CDR3 protein. The sample records about 380,000 distinct CDR3 sequences, about 40% being singletons. The CDR3 runs to 14 residues. In germline, CDR1 is SGHVS, CDR2 FNYEAQ. V lost 6 bases to trimming and J lost 2 bases; unmatched junction nucleotides: 7. Note on this clonotype: Its antigen is undetermined.

Sequenced sample: glioma tissue, nonneoplastic brain tissue, or PBMCs (not recorded which). This chain uses TRBV7-6 with TRBJ2-7; 7 bases agree with TRBD1. This TCR was sampled from a human donor with low-grade glioma or glioblastoma, undergoing nonglioma brain surgery, or in good health (not recorded which). CDR3 sequence reads: CASRSGQQAYEQYF. The CDR3 DNA follows: TGTGCCAGCAGATCGGGACAGCAAGCCTACGAGCAGTACTTC. The variable domain in full, completed from reference TRBV7-6 and TRBJ2-7, reads GAGVSQSPRYKVTKRGQDVALRCDPISGHVSLYWYRQALGQGPEFLTYFNYEAQQDKSGLPNDRFSAERPEGSISTLTIQRTEQRDSAMYRCASRSGQQAYEQYFGPGTRLTVT.